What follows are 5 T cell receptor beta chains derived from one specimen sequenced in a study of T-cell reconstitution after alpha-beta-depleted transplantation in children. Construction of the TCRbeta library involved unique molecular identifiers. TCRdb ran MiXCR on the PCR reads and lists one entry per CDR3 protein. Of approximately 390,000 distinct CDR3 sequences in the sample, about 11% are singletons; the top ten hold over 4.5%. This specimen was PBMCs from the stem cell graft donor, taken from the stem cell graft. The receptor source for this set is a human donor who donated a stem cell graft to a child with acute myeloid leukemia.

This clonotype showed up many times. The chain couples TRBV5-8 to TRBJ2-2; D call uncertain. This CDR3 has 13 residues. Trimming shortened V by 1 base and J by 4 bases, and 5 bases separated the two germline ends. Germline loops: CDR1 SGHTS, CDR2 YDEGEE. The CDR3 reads CASSLMGTGELFF. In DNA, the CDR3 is TGTGCCAGCAGCTTGATGGGCACCGGGGAGCTGTTTTTT.

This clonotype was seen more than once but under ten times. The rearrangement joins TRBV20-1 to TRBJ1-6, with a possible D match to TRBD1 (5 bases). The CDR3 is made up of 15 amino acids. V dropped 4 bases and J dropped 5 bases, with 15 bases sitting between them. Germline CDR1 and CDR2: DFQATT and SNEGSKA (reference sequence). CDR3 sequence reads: CSAILLGLDNSPLHF. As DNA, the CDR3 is TGCAGTGCTATACTTCTGGGACTTGATAATTCACCCCTCCACTTT.

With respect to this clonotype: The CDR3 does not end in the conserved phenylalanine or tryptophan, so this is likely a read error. CDR3 residues: CASSFQTGVNEKLFS. DNA for the CDR3: TGTGCCAGCAGCTTTCAGACAGGGGTTAATGAAAAACTGTTTTCT. The chain uses TRBV7-2 and TRBJ1-4, with TRBD1 matching 8 bases. Germline-derived CDR1 and CDR2 are SGHTA and FQGNSA. J was trimmed by 4 bases and V by 3 bases; bases with no gene match: 4. The CDR3 is made up of 15 amino acids.

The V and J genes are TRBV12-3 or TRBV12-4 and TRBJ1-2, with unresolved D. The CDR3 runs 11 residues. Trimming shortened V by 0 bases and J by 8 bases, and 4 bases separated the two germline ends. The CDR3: CASSLARGYTF. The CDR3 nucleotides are TGTGCCAGCAGTTTAGCTAGAGGCTACACCTTC.

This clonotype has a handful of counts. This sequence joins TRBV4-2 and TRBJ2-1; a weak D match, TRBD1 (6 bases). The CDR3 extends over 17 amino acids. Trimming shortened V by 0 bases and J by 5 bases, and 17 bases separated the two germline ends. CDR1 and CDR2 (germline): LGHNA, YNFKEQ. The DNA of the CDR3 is TGTGCCAGCAGCCAAGAGGGGGCGAGTGAGGGAAACAATGAGCAGTTCTTC. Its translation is CASSQEGASEGNNEQFF.